This T cell receptor (beta chain) was profiled in a study of T-cell reconstitution after alpha-beta-depleted transplantation in children. Whole-study results and caveats: Surviving thymic progenitors and recipient T cells were the source of high TCRbeta diversity at day 60 in some patients.

For TCRbeta, the library was prepared with unique molecular identifiers. TCRdb fed the PCR reads into MiXCR, producing one record per CDR3 protein. The sample lists 450,000 to 550,000 distinct CDR3 sequences, about an eighth occurring once. This clonotype was observed many times. Antigen unknown. V dropped 4 bases and J dropped 7; count of bases not matched to a gene: 6. There are 15 residues in the CDR3. Germline CDR1 reads SNHLY; CDR2 reads FYNNEI. This TCR came from a female patient aged 2-10 years who had a stem cell transplant for aplastic anemia, so the T cells may come from the graft donor. This rearrangement joins TRBV2 to TRBJ2-1; 11 bases are a match to TRBD1. The sample was PBMCs, mostly from graft donor cells, taken 180 days after TCRalphabeta/CD19-depleted stem cell transplant. The CDR3 protein is CASSGSGTGGNEQFF. The CDR3 coding sequence is TGTGCCAGCAGTGGATCCGGGACAGGGGGTAATGAGCAGTTCTTC.